Listed below are T cell receptor beta chains from one sample, sequenced in a study of T cells expressing NK-cell markers. TCRdb reprocessed the 5' RACE reads, keeping one entry per CDR3 protein, no DNA. The sample spans about 160,000 distinct CDR3 sequences; the ten largest clones claim 20% to 25%. Material for sequencing was blood T cells: a sorted CD56 or NKG2C T cell subset, CD4+ or CD8+ T cells, or bulk PBMC T cells (not recorded which). The source is a man aged 18 to 69 in good health. The CDR3 runs from the conserved cysteine through the conserved F or W. Fields, in order: CDR3 length, J gene, V gene, CDR3 protein.

cdr3_length: 15; j_call: TRBJ2-3; v_call: TRBV24-1; cdr3_aa: CATSGLAGGIDTQYF
cdr3_length: 13; j_call: TRBJ2-4; v_call: TRBV20-1; cdr3_aa: CSARDGGSNIQYF
cdr3_length: 16; j_call: TRBJ1-2; v_call: TRBV3-1; cdr3_aa: CASSQDGGAYHYGYTF
cdr3_length: 16; j_call: TRBJ1-1; v_call: TRBV19; cdr3_aa: CASTWGTGEWGTEAFF
cdr3_length: 17; j_call: TRBJ2-3; v_call: TRBV7-3; cdr3_aa: CASSQLAGGQWRDTQYF
cdr3_length: 15; j_call: TRBJ1-1; v_call: TRBV7-8; cdr3_aa: CASSSPGTVNTEAFF
cdr3_length: 18; j_call: TRBJ2-2; v_call: TRBV19; cdr3_aa: CASSIFGRLASSTGELFF
cdr3_length: 14; j_call: TRBJ2-3; v_call: TRBV3-1; cdr3_aa: CASSAGTSEDTQYF
cdr3_length: 14; j_call: TRBJ1-6; v_call: TRBV25-1; cdr3_aa: CASRRQGTNSPLHF
cdr3_length: 13; j_call: TRBJ1-2; v_call: TRBV12-3/TRBV12-4; cdr3_aa: CASSYGRNYGYTF
cdr3_length: 14; j_call: TRBJ2-7; v_call: TRBV15; cdr3_aa: CATMWNPRLYEQYF